This entry lists 9 T cell receptor beta chains sequenced from one sample in a study of CD8+ T cells in alopecia areata. RNA extraction was followed by reverse transcription into cDNA, which acted as the sequencing template. Data came from immunoSEQ multiplex PCR; TCRdb stores just in-frame clones and leaves some out. This sample has 150,000 to 200,000 clones; 59% occur once, and the top ten carry 14% to 15%. The starting material was CD4+ T cells sorted from blood, obtained at week 0. The receptors originated from a human donor with alopecia areata.

This clone has only one observation. V usage is TRBV29-1 and J usage is TRBJ1-1; the D is unclear. This CDR3 has 17 residues. V gave up 3 bases and J gave up 1 base, with 21 bases separating them. Per germline, CDR1 SQVTM and CDR2 ANQGSEA. CDR3 residues: CSVEKLGLLRGNTEAFF. DNA for the CDR3: TGCAGCGTTGAGAAGCTGGGTCTCCTACGGGGGAACACTGAAGCTTTCTTT.

The V and J genes are TRBV23-1 and TRBJ1-5, with unresolved D. TRBV23-1 is an ORF for which the function is uncertain. Trimming shortened V by 4 bases and J by 11 bases, and 18 bases separated the two germline ends. There are 14 residues in the CDR3. The CDR3 region has the DNA TGCGCCAGCAGTCCGCACGGGCGTTGTGATGCCCAGCATTTT. Protein: CASSPHGRCDAQHF.

Points on this clone: The same CDR3 can be traced to other DNA sequences in this sample. The rearrangement joins TRBV30 to TRBJ1-6; D is undetermined. The germline V gene encodes CDR1 GTSNPN and CDR2 SVGIG (reference sequence). V shed 0 bases and J shed 7 bases, with 7 bases lying between them. The CDR3 covers 13 residues. DNA for the CDR3: TGTGCCTGGAGTGTAGGTTACAATTCACCCCTCCACTTT. Its protein product is CAWSVGYNSPLHF.

The genes are TRBV5-1 and TRBJ2-7, with 11 bases lining up with TRBD1. V was clipped by 0 bases and J by 4 bases; unmatched bases: 0. Germline CDR1 and CDR2: SGHRS and YFSETQ. CDR3 length equals 14 residues. CDR3 in DNA: TGCGCCAGCAGCTTGGGGGACAGGGGGTACGAGCAGTACTTC. Amino acids: CASSLGDRGYEQYF.

The chain carries TRBV11-2 and TRBJ2-5; D might be TRBD1 or TRBD2, each matching 5 bases. This CDR3 has 16 residues. Per the germline V gene, CDR1 is SGHAT and CDR2 is FQNNGV. With 7 bases removed from V and 4 bases from J, the gap between germline ends came to 22 bases. Here the CDR3 reads CASNPIGGGRGETQYF. CDR3 DNA sequence: TGTGCCAGCAACCCCATTGGGGGTGGTAGGGGAGAGACCCAGTACTTC.

The chain employs TRBV6-5 and TRBJ2-7; D unclear. From germline, CDR1 is MNHEY and CDR2 SVGAGI. The CDR3 is made up of 12 amino acids. Trimming removed 8 bases from V and 3 bases from J, with 11 bases in between. The CDR3 loop is CASGRTIYEQYF. The CDR3 region has the DNA TGTGCCAGCGGCAGAACCATCTACGAGCAGTACTTC.

CDR3 loop: CASSLELDPGADEKLFF. The CDR3 bases are TGTGCCAGCAGCTTAGAATTAGACCCCGGGGCGGATGAAAAACTGTTTTTT. This chain connects TRBV7-8 to TRBJ1-4, with a weak D call TRBD1 (5 bases). Germline V gene lookup returns CDR1 SGHVS and CDR2 FQNEAQ. V was trimmed by 1 base and J by 6 bases, leaving 18 bases between them. The CDR3 covers 17 residues.

To note about this clone: Other DNA sequences from this sample encode an identical CDR3 as well. This chain connects TRBV30 to TRBJ2-3, with 7 bases matching TRBD1. Germline values: CDR1 GTSNPN, CDR2 SVGIG (reference sequence). This CDR3 is 12 amino acids long. The V segment lost 1 base and the J segment 6 bases; nucleotides outside the gene matches: 1. The CDR3 here is CAWSAQGDTQYF. The CDR3 DNA reads TGTGCCTGGAGTGCACAGGGGGATACGCAGTATTTT.

The CDR3 loop is CASSSAKTGFLEQYF. CDR3 coding DNA: TGTGCCAGCTCAAGTGCCAAAACAGGGTTTCTAGAGCAGTACTTC. The genes are TRBV2 and TRBJ2-7; maybe TRBD1 (6 bases). This CDR3 has 15 residues. V shed 8 bases and J shed 7 bases, with 24 bases lying between them. CDR1 is SNHLY and CDR2 is FYNNEI in the germline V gene.